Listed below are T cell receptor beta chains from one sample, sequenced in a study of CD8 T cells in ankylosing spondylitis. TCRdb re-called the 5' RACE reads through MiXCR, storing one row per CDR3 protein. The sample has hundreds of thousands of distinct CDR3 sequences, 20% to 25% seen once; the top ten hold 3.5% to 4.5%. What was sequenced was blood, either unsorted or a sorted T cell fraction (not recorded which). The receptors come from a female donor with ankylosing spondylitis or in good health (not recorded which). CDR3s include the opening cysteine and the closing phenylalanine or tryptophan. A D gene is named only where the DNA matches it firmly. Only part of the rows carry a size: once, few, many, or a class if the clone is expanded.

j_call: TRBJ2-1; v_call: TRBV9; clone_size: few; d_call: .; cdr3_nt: TGTGCCAGCAGCGTAGATAGCGGCAGCTACAATGAGCAGTTCTTC; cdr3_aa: CASSVDSGSYNEQFF
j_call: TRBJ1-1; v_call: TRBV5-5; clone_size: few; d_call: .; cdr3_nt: TGTGCCAGCAGCCTCTCACTCCCCGGAGCTGAAGCTTTCTTT; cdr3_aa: CASSLSLPGAEAFF
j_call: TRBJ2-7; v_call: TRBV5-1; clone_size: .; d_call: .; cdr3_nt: TGCGCCAGCAGCCCGGAGGCGGGGGCAGGCGAGCAGTACTTC; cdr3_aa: CASSPEAGAGEQYF
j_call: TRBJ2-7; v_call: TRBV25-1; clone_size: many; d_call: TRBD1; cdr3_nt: TGTGCCAGCAGTGAATATGAGGCACAGGGGGAGAACGAGCAGTACTTC; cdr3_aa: CASSEYEAQGENEQYF
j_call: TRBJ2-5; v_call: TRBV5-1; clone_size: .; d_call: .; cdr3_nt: TGCGCCAGCAGCCTCGGACACTTCTTCCGGGAGACCCAGTACTTC; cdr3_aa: CASSLGHFFRETQYF
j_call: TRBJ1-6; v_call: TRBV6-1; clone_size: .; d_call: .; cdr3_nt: TGTGCCAGCAGTCGGACAGACGAGAGCTCCTATAATTCACCCCTCCACTTT; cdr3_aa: CASSRTDESSYNSPLHF
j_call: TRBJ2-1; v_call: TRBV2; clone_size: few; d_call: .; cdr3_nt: TGTGCCAGCAGGGATTACAATGAGCAGTTCTTC; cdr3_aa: CASRDYNEQFF
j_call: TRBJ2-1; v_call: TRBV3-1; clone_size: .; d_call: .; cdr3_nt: TGTGCCAGCAGCCAAGATAGTGGATACAATGAGCAGTTCTTC; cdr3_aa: CASSQDSGYNEQFF
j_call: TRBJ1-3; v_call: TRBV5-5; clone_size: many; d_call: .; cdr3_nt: TGTGCCAGCAGCTCCCGCGGGACAAGACCTGGAAACACCATATATTTT; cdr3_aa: CASSSRGTRPGNTIYF
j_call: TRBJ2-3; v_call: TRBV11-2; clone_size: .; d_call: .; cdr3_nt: TGTGCCAGCAGAATCAGCGGCGTCACAGATACGCAGTATTTT; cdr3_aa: CASRISGVTDTQYF
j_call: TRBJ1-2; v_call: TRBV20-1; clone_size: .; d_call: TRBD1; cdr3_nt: TGCAGTGCTAAAGACCTCGACAGGGGGTTTTATGGCTACACCTTC; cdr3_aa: CSAKDLDRGFYGYTF
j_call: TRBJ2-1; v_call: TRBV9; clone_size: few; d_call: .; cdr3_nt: TGTGCCAGCACCGGGAGTGGGCGGGGCTCCTACAATGAGCAGTTCTTC; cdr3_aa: CASTGSGRGSYNEQFF
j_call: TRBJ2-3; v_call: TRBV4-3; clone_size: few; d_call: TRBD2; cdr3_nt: TGCGCCAGCAGCCAAGCCCAGGGCGGGGGGGCAGATACGCAGTATTTT; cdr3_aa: CASSQAQGGGADTQYF
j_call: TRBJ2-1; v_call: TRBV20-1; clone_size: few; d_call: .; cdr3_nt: TGCAGTGCTAGGGGCGGGCGGTCGGGATACAATGAGCAGTTCTTC; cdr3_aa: CSARGGRSGYNEQFF
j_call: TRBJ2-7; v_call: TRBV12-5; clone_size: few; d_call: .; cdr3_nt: TGTGCTAGTGGCCCGAGGTACGAGCAGTACTTC; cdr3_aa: CASGPRYEQYF
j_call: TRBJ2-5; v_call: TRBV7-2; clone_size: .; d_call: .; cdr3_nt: TGTGCCAGCAGCTTACCAGTCGGGTTACAAGAGACCCAGTACTTC; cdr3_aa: CASSLPVGLQETQYF
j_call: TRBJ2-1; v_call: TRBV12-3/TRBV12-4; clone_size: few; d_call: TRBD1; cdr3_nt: TGTGCCAGCACTGATGGCGGGACAGGATACAATGAGCAGTTCTTC; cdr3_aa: CASTDGGTGYNEQFF
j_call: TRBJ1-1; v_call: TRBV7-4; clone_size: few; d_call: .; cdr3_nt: TGTGCCAGCAGCAAACTTTCGGGGACGTGTGGCACTGAAGCTTTCTTT; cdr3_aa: CASSKLSGTCGTEAFF
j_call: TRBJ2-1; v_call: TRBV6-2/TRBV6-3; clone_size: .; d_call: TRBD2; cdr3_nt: TGTGCCAGCAGTTCCTCGGGCGGGAGTGGTCTTAATGAGCAGTTCTTC; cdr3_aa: CASSSSGGSGLNEQFF
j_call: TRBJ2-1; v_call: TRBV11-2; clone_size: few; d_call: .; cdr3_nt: TGTGCCAGCAGCTTAAAGGCGGTTCTCAGGAGCTCCTACAATGAGCAGTTCTTC; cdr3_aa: CASSLKAVLRSSYNEQFF
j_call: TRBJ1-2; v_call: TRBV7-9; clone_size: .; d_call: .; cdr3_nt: TGTGCCAGCAGCTTAATGAGGGGGGACACCTCTAACTATGGCTACACCTTC; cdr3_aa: CASSLMRGDTSNYGYTF
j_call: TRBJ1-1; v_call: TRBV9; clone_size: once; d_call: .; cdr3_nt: TGTGCCAGCAGTCTTATCGGGGGGTTGAACACTGAAGCTTTCTTT; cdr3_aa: CASSLIGGLNTEAFF
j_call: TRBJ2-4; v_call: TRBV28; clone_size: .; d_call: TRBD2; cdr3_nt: TGTGCCAGCAGCAGACTAGCCGAGCCTATAGCCAAAAACATTCAGTACTTC; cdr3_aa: CASSRLAEPIAKNIQYF
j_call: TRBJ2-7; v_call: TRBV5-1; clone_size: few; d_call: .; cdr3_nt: TGCGCCAGCAGCCCCTACGACTCCTACGAGCAGTACTTC; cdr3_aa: CASSPYDSYEQYF
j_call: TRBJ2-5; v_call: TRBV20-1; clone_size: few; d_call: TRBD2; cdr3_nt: TGCAGTGCCTGGACTAGCTCCAAAGAGACCCAGTACTTC; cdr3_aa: CSAWTSSKETQYF
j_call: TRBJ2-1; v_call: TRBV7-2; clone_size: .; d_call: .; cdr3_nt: TGTGCCAGCAGCCCCCAACATAAGTACAATGAGCAGTTCTTC; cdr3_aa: CASSPQHKYNEQFF
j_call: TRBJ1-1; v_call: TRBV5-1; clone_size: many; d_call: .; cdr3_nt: TGCGCCAGCAGCTTGGTCCAGGACACTGAAGCTTTCTTT; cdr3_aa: CASSLVQDTEAFF
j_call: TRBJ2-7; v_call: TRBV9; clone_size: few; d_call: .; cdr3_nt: TGTGCCAGCAGCGTGGGGCACCAGGACTACGAGCAGTACTTC; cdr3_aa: CASSVGHQDYEQYF
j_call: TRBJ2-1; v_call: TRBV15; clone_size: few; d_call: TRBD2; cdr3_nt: TGTGCCACCAGCAGGGGAGGGCTAGCGGGAGGTAATGAGCAGTTCTTC; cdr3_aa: CATSRGGLAGGNEQFF
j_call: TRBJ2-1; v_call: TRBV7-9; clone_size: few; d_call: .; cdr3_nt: TGTGCCAGCAGCTTAACAGGTGCTTACAATGAGCAGTTCTTC; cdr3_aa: CASSLTGAYNEQFF
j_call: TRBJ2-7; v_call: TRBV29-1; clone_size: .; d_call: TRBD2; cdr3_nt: TGCAGCGTTTACGGCGGGAGGGCCTACGAGCAGTACTTC; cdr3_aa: CSVYGGRAYEQYF
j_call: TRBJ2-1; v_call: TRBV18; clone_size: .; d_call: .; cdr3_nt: TGTGCCAGTACGACCCGAGGACGCTACAATGAGCAGTTCTTC; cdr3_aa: CASTTRGRYNEQFF
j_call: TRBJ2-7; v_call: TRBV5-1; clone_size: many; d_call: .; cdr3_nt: TGCGCCAGCAGCACCGGGACCCAGCAGTACTTC; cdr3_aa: CASSTGTQQYF
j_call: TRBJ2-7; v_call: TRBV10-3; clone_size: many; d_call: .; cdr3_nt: TGTGCCATCAGTCCAGGAAGCTCCTACGAGCAGTACTTC; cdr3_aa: CAISPGSSYEQYF
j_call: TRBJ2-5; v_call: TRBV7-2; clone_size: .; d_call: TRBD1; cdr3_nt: TGTGCCAGCAGCTTAAAGGGCCAGGGGGCAGGAGAGACCCAGTACTTC; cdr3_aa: CASSLKGQGAGETQYF
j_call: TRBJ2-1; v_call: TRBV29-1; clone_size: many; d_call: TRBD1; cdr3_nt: TGCAGCGCGAGCTGGACAGGGCAATACAATGAGCAGTTCTTC; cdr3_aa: CSASWTGQYNEQFF
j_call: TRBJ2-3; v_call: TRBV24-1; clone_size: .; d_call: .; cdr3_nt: TGTGCCACCAGTGGGGAAGGGAGGCCAGATACGCAGTATTTT; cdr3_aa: CATSGEGRPDTQYF
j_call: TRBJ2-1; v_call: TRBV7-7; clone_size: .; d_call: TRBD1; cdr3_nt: TGTGCCAGCAGCTTACTTACAGGGGGCAACGATGAGCAGTTCTTC; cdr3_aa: CASSLLTGGNDEQFF
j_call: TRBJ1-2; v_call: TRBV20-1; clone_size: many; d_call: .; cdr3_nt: TGCAGTGCTAGAGTGCTGGGAAACTATGGCTACACCTTC; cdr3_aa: CSARVLGNYGYTF
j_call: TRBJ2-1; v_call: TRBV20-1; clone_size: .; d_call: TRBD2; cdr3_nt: TGCAGTGTTAACCCCCTTACTAGCGGGAGTCCCAATGAGCAGTTCTTC; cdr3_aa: CSVNPLTSGSPNEQFF
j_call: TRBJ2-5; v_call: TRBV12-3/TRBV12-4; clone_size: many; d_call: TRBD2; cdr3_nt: TGTGCCAGCAGTTCTCTAGCGGGAAAAGAGACCCAGTACTTC; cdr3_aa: CASSSLAGKETQYF
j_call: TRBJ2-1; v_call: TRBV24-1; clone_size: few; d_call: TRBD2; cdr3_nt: TGTGCCACCAGTGATGGGACTAGCGGAACCAACAATGAGCAGTTCTTC; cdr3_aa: CATSDGTSGTNNEQFF
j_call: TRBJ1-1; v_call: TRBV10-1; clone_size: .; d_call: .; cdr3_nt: TGCGCCAGCAGTGAGTCGGGTAACCGGGAAGCTTTCTTT; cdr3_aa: CASSESGNREAFF
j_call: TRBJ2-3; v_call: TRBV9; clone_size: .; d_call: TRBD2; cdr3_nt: TGTGCCAGCAGCGCTCGACTAGCGGGAGCAGATACGCAGTATTTT; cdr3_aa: CASSARLAGADTQYF
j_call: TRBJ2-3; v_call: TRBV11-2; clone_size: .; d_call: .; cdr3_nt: TGTGCCAGCAGCTTAGAGCCTAGCGAAACAGATACGCAGTATTTT; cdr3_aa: CASSLEPSETDTQYF
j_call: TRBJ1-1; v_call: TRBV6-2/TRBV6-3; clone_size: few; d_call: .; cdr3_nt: TGTGCCAGCAGTTACACATCCGGACGGGCTTTCTTT; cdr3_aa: CASSYTSGRAFF
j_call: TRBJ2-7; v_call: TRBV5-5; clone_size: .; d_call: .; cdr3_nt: TGTGCCAGCAGCTTACGGGGGAGTAACTACGAGCAGTACTTC; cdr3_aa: CASSLRGSNYEQYF
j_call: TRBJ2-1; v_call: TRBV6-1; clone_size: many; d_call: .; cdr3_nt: TGTGCCAGCAGCCCTAGGGGGGGAGCGGGAATATTAAGTAATGAGCAGTTCTTC; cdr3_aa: CASSPRGGAGILSNEQFF
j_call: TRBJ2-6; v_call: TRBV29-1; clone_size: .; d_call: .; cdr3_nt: TGCAGCGTTGAAGGGCACTCTGGGGCCAACGTCCTGACTTTC; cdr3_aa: CSVEGHSGANVLTF
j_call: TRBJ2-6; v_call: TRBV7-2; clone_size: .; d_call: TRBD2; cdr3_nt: TGTGCCAGCAGCCTACTAGCGTCTGGGGCCAACGTCCTGACTTTC; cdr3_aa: CASSLLASGANVLTF
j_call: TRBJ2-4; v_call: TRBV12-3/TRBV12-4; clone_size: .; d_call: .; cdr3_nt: TGTGCCAGCAGCCCTTTTCGTGGACAGAACAACATTCAGTACTTC; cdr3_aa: CASSPFRGQNNIQYF
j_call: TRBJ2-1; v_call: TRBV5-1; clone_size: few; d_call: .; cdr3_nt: TGCGCCAGCAGCCTTAGCGTGCGGGACAATGAGCAGTTCTTC; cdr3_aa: CASSLSVRDNEQFF